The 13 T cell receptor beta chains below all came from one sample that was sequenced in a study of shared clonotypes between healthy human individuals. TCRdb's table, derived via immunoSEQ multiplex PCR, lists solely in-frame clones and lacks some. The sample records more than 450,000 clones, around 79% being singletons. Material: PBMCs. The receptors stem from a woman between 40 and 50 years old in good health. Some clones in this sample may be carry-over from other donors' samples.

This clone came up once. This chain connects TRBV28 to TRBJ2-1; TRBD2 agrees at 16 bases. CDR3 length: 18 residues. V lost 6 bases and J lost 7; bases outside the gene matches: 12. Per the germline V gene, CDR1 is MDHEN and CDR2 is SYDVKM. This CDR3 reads CASRNRGTSGRAGNEQFF. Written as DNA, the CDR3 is TGTGCCAGCAGGAACAGGGGGACTAGCGGGAGGGCCGGGAATGAGCAGTTCTTC.

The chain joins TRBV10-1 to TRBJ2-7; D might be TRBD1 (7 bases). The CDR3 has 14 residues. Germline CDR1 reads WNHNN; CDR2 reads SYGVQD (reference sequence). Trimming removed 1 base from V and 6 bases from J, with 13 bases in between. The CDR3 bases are TGCGCCAGCAGTGAGTGGACAGGAGGGAGCGAGCAGTACTTC. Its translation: CASSEWTGGSEQYF.

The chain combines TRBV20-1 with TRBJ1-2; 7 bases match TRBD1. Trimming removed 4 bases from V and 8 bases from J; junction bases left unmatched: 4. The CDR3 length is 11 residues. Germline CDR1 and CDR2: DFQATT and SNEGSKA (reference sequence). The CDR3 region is CSATQTGGYTF. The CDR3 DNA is TGCAGTGCTACCCAGACAGGGGGCTACACCTTC.

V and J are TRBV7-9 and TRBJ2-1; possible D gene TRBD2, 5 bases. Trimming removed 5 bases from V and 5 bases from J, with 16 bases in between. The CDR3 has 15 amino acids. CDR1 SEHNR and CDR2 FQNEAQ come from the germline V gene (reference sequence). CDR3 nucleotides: TGTGCCAGCAGCCCACTAGGGAACCCTAACAATGAGCAGTTCTTC. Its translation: CASSPLGNPNNEQFF.

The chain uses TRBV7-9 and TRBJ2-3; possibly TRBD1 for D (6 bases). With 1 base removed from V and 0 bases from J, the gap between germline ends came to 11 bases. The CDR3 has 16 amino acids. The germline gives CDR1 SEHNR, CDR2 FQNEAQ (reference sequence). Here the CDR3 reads CASSLGSGQSTDTQYF. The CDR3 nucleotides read TGTGCCAGCAGCTTAGGTTCGGGACAAAGCACAGATACGCAGTATTTT.

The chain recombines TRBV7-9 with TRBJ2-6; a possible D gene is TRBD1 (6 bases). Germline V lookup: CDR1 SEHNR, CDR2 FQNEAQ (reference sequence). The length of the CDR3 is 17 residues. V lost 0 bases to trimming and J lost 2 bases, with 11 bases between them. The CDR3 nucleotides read TGTGCCAGCAGCTTAGCGACAGGCCCGCCTGGGGCCAACGTCCTGACTTTC. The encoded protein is CASSLATGPPGANVLTF.

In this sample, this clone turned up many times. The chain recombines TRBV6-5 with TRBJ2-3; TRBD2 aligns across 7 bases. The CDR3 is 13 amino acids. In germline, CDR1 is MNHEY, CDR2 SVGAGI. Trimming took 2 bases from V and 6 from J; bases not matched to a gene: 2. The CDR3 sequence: CASSYREGDTQYF. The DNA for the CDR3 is TGTGCCAGCAGTTACAGGGAGGGGGATACGCAGTATTTT.

The CDR3, as DNA: TGTGCCAGCAGCTTTGGCATCGGTTTGGTTGGCTACACCTTC. It yields the protein CASSFGIGLVGYTF. The chain links TRBV13 to TRBJ1-2, with D unresolved. V was pared by 3 bases and J by 7 bases, with 15 bases between. This CDR3 comprises 14 residues. Germline V CDR1 and CDR2: PRHDT, FYEKMQ (reference sequence).

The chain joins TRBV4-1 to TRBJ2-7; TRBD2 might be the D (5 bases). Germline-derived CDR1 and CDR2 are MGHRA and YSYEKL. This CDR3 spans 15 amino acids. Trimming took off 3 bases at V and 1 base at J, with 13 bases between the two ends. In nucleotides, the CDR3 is TGCGCCAGCAGCCAGGGAATGGCGGGTTCCTACGAGCAGTACTTC. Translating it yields CASSQGMAGSYEQYF.

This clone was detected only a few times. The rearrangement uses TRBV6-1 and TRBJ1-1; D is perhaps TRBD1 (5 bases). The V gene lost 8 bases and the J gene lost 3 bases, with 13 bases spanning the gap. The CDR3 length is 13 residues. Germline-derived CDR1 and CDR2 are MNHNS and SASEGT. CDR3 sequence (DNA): TGTGCCAGCGGAACAGGTCAGGACACTGAAGCTTTCTTT. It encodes CASGTGQDTEAFF.

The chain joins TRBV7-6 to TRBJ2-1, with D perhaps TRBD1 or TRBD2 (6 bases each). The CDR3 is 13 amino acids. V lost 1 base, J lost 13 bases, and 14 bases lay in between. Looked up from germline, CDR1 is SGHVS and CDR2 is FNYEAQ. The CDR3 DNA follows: TGTGCCAGCAGCTTAGTTTTGGGGGGCAGTCAGTTCTTC. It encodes CASSLVLGGSQFF.

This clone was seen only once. The CDR3 DNA reads as TGTGCCAGCAGCTTAGCAATCGCTAGCGGGAGTGGCGCAGATACGCAGTATTTT. Its translation: CASSLAIASGSGADTQYF. This chain uses TRBV7-2 with TRBJ2-3; 10 bases align to TRBD2. The V segment lost 0 bases and the J segment 4 bases; nucleotides outside the gene matches: 10. The germline V gene has CDR1 SGHTA and CDR2 FQGNSA. The CDR3 has 18 residues.

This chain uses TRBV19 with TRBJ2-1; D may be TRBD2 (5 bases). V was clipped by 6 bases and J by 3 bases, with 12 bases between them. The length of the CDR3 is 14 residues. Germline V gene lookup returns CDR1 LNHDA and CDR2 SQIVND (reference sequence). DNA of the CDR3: TGTGCCAGTAGAGCCGGGGAAGACTACAATGAGCAGTTCTTC. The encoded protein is CASRAGEDYNEQFF.